The 3 T cell receptor beta chains given below trace back to one sample, sequenced in a study of shared clonotypes between healthy human individuals. TCRdb's table, derived via immunoSEQ multiplex PCR, lists solely in-frame clones and lacks some. The data show about 1,900,000 clones, less than 95% seen once. Naive CD8 populations comprised CD45RO-negative cells positively selected for CCR7, excluding terminally differentiated effector memory CD45RA+ cells. Specimen: naive CD8+ T cells sorted from blood. All receptors derive from a man aged 18 to 29 in good health.

To note about this clone: The germline gene is not matched at one end of the junction; a read error may be the cause. V is TRBV6-5 and J is TRBJ2-2; D remains ambiguous. This CDR3 region has 13 residues. Per the germline V gene, CDR1 is MNHEY and CDR2 is SVGAGI. The CDR3 DNA is TGTGCCGGCAGTTACCAGAACACCGGGGAGCTGTTTTTT. It translates to CAGSYQNTGELFF.

The rearrangement links TRBV7-9 to TRBJ2-5; tentatively, D is TRBD2 (6 bases). Trimming cost V 8 bases and J 1 base, with 17 bases left between them. Germline values: CDR1 SEHNR, CDR2 FQNEAQ (reference sequence). The CDR3 runs 15 residues. DNA for the CDR3: TGTGCCAGCGGCGGGGAATACTTTTCCCAAGAGACCCAGTACTTC. Amino acids: CASGGEYFSQETQYF.

The rearrangement links TRBV18 to TRBJ2-1, with D unclear. The V end was cut by 0 bases, the J end by 4 bases, with 7 bases between. The CDR3 is made up of 14 amino acids. The germline V gene has CDR1 KGHSH and CDR2 LQKENI. The CDR3 DNA reads as TGTGCCAGCTCACCACCGGTGTGGTACAATGAGCAGTTCTTC. This gives the protein CASSPPVWYNEQFF.